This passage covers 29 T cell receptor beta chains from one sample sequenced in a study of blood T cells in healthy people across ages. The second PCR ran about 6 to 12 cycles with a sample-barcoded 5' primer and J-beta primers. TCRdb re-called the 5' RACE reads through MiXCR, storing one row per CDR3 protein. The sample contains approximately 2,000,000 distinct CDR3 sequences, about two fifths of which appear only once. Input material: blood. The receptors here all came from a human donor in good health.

The DNA of the CDR3 is TGCGCCAGCAGCCAAGATAAAGGGCAGTTGGCCGACAATGAGCAGTTCTTC. Translation gives CASSQDKGQLADNEQFF. The rearrangement joins TRBV4-1 to TRBJ2-1, with no clear D. V lost 0 bases and J lost 5, with 17 bases in between. The CDR3 is made up of 17 amino acids. Germline CDR1 MGHRA, CDR2 YSYEKL.

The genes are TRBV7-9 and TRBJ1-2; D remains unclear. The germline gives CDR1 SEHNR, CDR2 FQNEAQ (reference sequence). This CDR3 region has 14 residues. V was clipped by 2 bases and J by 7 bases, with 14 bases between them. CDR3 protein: CASSLIKGFGGYTF. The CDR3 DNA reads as TGTGCCAGCAGCTTAATCAAGGGTTTTGGTGGCTACACCTTC.

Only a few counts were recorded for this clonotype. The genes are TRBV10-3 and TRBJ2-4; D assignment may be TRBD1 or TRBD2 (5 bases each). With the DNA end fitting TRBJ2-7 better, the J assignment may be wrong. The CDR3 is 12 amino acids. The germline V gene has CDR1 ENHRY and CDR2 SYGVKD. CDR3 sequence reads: CAISQGVDEQYF. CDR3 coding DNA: TGTGCCATCAGCCAGGGAGTGGACGAGCAGTACTTC.

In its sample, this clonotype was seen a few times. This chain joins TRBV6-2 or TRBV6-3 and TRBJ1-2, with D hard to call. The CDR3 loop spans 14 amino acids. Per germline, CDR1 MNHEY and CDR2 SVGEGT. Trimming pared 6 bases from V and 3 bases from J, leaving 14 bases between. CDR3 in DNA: TGTGCCAGCAGAACGGTAGGAGAAGACTATGGCTACACCTTC. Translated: CASRTVGEDYGYTF.

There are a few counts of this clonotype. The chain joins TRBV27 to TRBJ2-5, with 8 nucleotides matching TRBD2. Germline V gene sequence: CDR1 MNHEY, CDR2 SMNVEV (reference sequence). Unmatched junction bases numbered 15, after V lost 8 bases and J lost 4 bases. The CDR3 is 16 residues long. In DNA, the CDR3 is TGTGCCAGCCTCCATCCCTGCGGGGGGTGGGTAGAGACCCAGTACTTC. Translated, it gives CASLHPCGGWVETQYF.

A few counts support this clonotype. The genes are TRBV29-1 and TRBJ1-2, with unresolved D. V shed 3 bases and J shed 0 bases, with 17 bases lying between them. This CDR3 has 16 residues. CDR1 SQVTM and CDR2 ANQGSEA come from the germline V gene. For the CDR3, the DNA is TGCAGCGTTGAGTCGGGATCCTTAAGAGCTAACTATGGCTACACCTTC. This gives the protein CSVESGSLRANYGYTF.

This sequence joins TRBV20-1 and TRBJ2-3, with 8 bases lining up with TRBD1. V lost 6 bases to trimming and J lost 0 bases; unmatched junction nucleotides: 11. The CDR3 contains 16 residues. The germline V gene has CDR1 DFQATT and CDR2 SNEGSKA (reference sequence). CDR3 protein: CSATGTGSSSTDTQYF. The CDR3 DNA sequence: TGCAGTGCCACCGGGACAGGTTCTTCGAGCACAGATACGCAGTATTTT.

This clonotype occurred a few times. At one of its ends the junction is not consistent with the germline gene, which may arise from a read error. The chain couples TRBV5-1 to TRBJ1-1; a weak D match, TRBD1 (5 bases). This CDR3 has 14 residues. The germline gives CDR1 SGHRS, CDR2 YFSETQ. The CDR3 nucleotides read TGTGCCAGCAGCTTGGTAAGGGGTAGGACTGAAGCTTTCTTT. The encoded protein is CASSLVRGRTEAFF.

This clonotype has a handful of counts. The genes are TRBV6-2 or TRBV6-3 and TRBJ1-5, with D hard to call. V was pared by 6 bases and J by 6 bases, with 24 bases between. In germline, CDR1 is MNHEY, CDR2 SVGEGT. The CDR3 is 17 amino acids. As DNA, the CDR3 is TGTGCCAGCAGGGGGTCTTTGGCAATAGGGCCGGGTCAGCCCCAGCATTTT. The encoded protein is CASRGSLAIGPGQPQHF.

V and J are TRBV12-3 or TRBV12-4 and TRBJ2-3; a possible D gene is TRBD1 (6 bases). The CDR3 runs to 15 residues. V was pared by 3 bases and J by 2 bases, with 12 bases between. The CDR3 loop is CASSFEDSFTDTQYF. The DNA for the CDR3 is TGTGCCAGCAGTTTTGAGGACAGCTTCACAGATACGCAGTATTTT.

This CDR3 reads CASSLEQEAYEQYF. The DNA of the CDR3 is TGTGCCAGCAGTTTAGAACAGGAAGCCTACGAGCAGTACTTC. The chain is built from TRBV28 and TRBJ2-7; D may be TRBD1 (5 bases). Germline assignment: CDR1 MDHEN and CDR2 SYDVKM. The CDR3 has 14 amino acids. Trimming left V 2 bases short and J 2 bases short, with 10 bases between.

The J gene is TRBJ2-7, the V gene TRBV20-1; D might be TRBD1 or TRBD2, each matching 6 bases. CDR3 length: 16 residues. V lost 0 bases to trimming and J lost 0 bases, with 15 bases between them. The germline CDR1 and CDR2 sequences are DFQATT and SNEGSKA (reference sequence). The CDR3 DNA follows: TGCAGTGCTAGAGAAGGGGGGATAGGTTTCTCCTACGAGCAGTACTTC. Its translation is CSAREGGIGFSYEQYF.

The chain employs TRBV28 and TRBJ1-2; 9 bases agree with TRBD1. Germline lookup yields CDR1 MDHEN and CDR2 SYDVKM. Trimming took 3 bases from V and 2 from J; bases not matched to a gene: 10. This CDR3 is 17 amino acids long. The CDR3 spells CASSLRDRDPINYGYTF. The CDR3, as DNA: TGTGCCAGCAGTTTGCGGGACAGGGACCCCATCAACTATGGCTACACCTTC.

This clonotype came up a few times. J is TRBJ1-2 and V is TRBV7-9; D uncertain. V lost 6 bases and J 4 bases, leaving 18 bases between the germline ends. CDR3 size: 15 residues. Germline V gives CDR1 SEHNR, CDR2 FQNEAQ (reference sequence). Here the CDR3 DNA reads TGTGCCAGCAGTCCAGTTATTCCCGGGTCCTATGGCTACACCTTC. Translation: CASSPVIPGSYGYTF.

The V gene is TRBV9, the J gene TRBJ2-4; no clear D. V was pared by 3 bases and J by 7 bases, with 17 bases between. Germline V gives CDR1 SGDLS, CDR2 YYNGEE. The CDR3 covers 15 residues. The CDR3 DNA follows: TGTGCCAGCAGCGCAGCCCTCAACCCGACGAACATTCAGTACTTC. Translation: CASSAALNPTNIQYF.

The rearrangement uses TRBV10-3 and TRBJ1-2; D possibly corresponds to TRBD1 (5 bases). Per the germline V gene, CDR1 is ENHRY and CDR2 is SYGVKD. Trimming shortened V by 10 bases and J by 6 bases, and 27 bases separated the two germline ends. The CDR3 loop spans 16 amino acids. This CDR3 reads CAKPGIFGAVRHGYTF. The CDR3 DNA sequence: TGTGCCAAACCAGGGATTTTTGGTGCGGTGCGCCATGGCTACACCTTC.

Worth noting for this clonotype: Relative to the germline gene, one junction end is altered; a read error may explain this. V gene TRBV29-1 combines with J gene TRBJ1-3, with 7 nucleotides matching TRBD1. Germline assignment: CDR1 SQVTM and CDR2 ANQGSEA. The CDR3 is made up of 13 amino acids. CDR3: CSVEGTVGNTIYF. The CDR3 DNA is TGCAGCGTCGAAGGGACAGTGGGAAACACCATATATTTT.

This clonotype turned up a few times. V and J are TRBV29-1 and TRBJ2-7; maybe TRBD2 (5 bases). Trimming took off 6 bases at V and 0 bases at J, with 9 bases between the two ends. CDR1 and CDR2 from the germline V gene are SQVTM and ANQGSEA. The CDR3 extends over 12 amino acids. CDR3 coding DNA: TGCAGCGTGACGGGGATCTCCTACGAGCAGTACTTC. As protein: CSVTGISYEQYF.

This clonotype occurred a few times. CDR3 sequence: CASSLGTSAGDTQYF. DNA for the CDR3: TGTGCCAGCAGCTTAGGGACTTCTGCCGGAGATACGCAGTATTTT. The chain uses TRBV11-2 and TRBJ2-3; weak D call: TRBD2 (5 bases). Trimming cost V 1 base and J 5 bases, with 13 bases left between them. The CDR3 is 15 residues long. Germline lookup yields CDR1 SGHAT and CDR2 FQNNGV.

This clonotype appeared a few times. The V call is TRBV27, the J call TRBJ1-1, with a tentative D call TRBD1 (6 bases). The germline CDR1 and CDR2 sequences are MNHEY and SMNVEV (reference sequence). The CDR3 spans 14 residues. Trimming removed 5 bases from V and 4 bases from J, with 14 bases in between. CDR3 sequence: CASSPIGQFTEAFF. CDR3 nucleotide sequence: TGTGCCAGCAGTCCAATAGGACAGTTCACTGAAGCTTTCTTT.

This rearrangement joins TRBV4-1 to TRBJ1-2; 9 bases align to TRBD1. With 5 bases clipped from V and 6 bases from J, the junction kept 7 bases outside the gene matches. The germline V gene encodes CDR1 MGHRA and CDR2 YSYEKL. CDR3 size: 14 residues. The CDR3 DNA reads TGCGCCAGCAGCACACCGGGACAGGGCGATGGCTACACCTTC. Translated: CASSTPGQGDGYTF.

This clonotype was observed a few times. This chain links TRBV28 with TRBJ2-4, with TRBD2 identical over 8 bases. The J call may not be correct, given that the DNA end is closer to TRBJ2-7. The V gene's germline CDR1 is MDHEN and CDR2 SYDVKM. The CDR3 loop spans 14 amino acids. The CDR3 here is CASSLAGGLGEQYF. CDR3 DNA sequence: TGTGCCAGCAGTTTAGCGGGGGGTCTGGGCGAGCAGTACTTC.

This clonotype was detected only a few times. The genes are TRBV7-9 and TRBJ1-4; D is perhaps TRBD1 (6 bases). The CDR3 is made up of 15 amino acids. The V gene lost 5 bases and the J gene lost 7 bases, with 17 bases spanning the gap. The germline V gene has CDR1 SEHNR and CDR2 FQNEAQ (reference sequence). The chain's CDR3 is CASSGVWGASEKLFF. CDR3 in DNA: TGTGCCAGCAGCGGCGTGTGGGGGGCTAGTGAAAAACTGTTTTTT.

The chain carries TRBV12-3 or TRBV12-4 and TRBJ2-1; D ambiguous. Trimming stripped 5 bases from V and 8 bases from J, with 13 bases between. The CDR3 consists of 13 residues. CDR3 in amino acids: CASSKLWADEQFF. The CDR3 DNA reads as TGTGCCAGCAGTAAGTTATGGGCGGATGAGCAGTTCTTC.

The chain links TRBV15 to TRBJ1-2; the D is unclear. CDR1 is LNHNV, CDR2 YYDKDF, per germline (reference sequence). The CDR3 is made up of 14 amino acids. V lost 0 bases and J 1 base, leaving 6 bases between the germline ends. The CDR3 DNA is TGTGCCACCAGCAGAGATCGTATTAACTATGGCTACACCTTC. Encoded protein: CATSRDRINYGYTF.

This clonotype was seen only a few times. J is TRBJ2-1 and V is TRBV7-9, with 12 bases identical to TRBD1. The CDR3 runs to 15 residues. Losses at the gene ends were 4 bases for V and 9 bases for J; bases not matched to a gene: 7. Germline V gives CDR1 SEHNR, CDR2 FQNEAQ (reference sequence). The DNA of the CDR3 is TGTGCCAGCAGCTCACCGGGACAGGGGGCGGGTGAGCAGTTCTTC. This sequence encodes CASSSPGQGAGEQFF.

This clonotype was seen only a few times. The CDR3, as DNA: TGCAGCGTTTGGACTAGCGGGAGTGGCTCCTACGAGCAGTACTTC. It codes for CSVWTSGSGSYEQYF. The chain carries TRBV29-1 and TRBJ2-7; the match to TRBD2 covers 13 bases. V was clipped by 5 bases and J by 0 bases; unmatched bases: 4. The CDR3 runs to 15 residues. Germline V gene sequence: CDR1 SQVTM, CDR2 ANQGSEA.

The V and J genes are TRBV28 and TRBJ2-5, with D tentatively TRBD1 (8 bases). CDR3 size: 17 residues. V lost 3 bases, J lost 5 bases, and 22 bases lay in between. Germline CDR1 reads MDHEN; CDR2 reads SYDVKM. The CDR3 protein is CASSFSPGGRGQETQYF. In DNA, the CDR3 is TGTGCCAGCAGTTTTAGTCCGGGGGGCAGGGGGCAGGAGACCCAGTACTTC.

For the CDR3, the DNA is TGTGCCAGCAGCCTCACGGCCGACAGGGATACTGAAGCTTTCTTT. Protein sequence: CASSLTADRDTEAFF. This chain joins TRBV3-1 and TRBJ1-1, with 7 positions matching TRBD1. V shed 4 bases and J 5 bases; nucleotides not matched to a gene: 10. The CDR3 extends over 15 amino acids. In germline, CDR1 is LGHDT, CDR2 YNNKEL (reference sequence). Full variable domain (rest looked up from reference TRBV3-1 and TRBJ1-1): DTAVSQTPKYLVTQMGNDKSIKCEQNLGHDTMYWYKQDSKKFLKIMFSYNNKELIINETVPNRFSPKSPDKAHLNLHINSLELGDSAVYFCASSLTADRDTEAFFGQGTRLTVV.